The next 11 T cell receptor beta chains were all read from a single sample in a study of T cell responses to AZD1222 COVID-19 vaccine. Profiled with immunoSEQ multiplex PCR; TCRdb holds only in-frame clones, not every one. The table lists more than 70,000 clones, roughly nine tenths of them singletons. The starting material was peripheral blood, obtained 28 days after the second AZD1222 dose. All receptors derive from an adult who received the AZD1222 COVID-19 vaccine.

The chain is built from TRBV29-1 and TRBJ2-7; D gene ambiguous. Germline lookup yields CDR1 SQVTM and CDR2 ANQGSEA. V dropped 4 bases and J dropped 3 bases, with 4 bases sitting between them. The CDR3 length is 10 residues. CDR3 sequence (DNA): TGCAGCGTTGGGGACTACGAGCAGTACTTC. The encoded protein is CSVGDYEQYF.

The CDR3 is CASSIGGFVNQPQHF. The CDR3 region has the DNA TGTGCCAGTAGTATAGGGGGGTTCGTTAATCAGCCCCAGCATTTT. The rearrangement links TRBV19 to TRBJ1-5, with a possible D match to TRBD1 (5 bases). The CDR3 totals 15 residues. Germline V lookup: CDR1 LNHDA, CDR2 SQIVND (reference sequence). Between the trimmed V and J ends, which lost 1 base and 4 bases, there was a span of 11 bases.

The V gene is TRBV18, the J gene TRBJ2-7, with D perhaps matching TRBD1 or TRBD2 (5 bases each). This CDR3 is built from 16 residues. V shed 1 base and J shed 0 bases, with 13 bases lying between them. Germline CDR1 KGHSH, CDR2 LQKENI. The CDR3 here is CASSPLAPGSSYEQYF. In DNA, the CDR3 is TGTGCCAGCTCACCACTAGCTCCAGGGAGCTCCTACGAGCAGTACTTC.

This chain's CDR3 is CASSLILDQFGTNEKLFF. The CDR3 bases are TGTGCCAGCAGCTTGATTTTGGACCAATTTGGGACTAATGAAAAACTGTTTTTT. The rearrangement links TRBV5-8 to TRBJ1-4; D not certain. The CDR3 runs to 18 residues. CDR1 and CDR2 (germline): SGHTS, YDEGEE. Trimming stripped 1 base from V and 2 bases from J, with 18 bases between.

CDR3 bases: TGTGCCAGCAGCCCCAGCAGGGGGGAGGGGAGCCCAGATACGCAGTATTTT. It translates to CASSPSRGEGSPDTQYF. The V and J genes are TRBV7-3 and TRBJ2-3, with D perhaps matching TRBD1 or TRBD2 (7 bases each). Germline CDR1 SGHTA, CDR2 FQGTGA. V was trimmed by 5 bases and J by 4 bases, leaving 22 bases between them. CDR3 length: 17 residues. Full variable domain (missing parts from reference TRBV7-3 and TRBJ2-3): GAGVSQTPSNKVTEKGKYVELRCDPISGHTALYWYRQSLGQGPEFLIYFQGTGAADDSGLPNDRFFAVRPEGSVSTLKIQRTERGDSAVYLCASSPSRGEGSPDTQYFGPGTRLTVL.

The genes are TRBV6-6 and TRBJ1-1, with D possibly TRBD1 on 6 matching bases. From germline, CDR1 is MNHNY and CDR2 SVGAGI (reference sequence). The CDR3 consists of 15 residues. The germline V and J ends were trimmed by 2 bases and 4 bases, with 14 bases remaining between them. The CDR3 protein is CASSYRVEGGTEAFF. DNA of the CDR3: TGTGCCAGCAGTTACCGGGTGGAGGGGGGCACTGAAGCTTTCTTT.

The DNA for the CDR3 is TGTGCCAGCCAAGAGGCGACAGTGAACGAGCAGTACTTC. This sequence encodes CASQEATVNEQYF. The genes are TRBV7-9 and TRBJ2-7; D perhaps matches TRBD1 (5 bases). Looked up from germline, CDR1 is SEHNR and CDR2 is FQNEAQ (reference sequence). Trimming removed 8 bases at V and 5 bases at J, with 16 bases between. This CDR3 is built from 13 residues.

The chain employs TRBV7-3 and TRBJ1-4; the match to TRBD1 covers 7 bases. V trimming: 2 bases; J trimming: 6 bases; junction bases outside the gene matches: 12. Germline CDR1 SGHTA, CDR2 FQGTGA. The length of the CDR3 is 17 residues. CDR3 region: CASSLSPRGQLYEKLFF. In nucleotides, the CDR3 is TGTGCCAGCAGCTTATCCCCCCGGGGACAGCTATATGAAAAACTGTTTTTT.

This clone has more than one count but fewer than ten. The chain is built from TRBV9 and TRBJ2-7, with 7 bases identical to TRBD1. This CDR3 spans 13 amino acids. CDR1 and CDR2 from the germline V gene are SGDLS and YYNGEE. The V and J ends lost 2 bases and 6 bases, in that order; junction bases with no gene match: 5. The CDR3: CASSVDRDREQYF. CDR3 in DNA: TGTGCCAGCAGCGTCGACAGGGATCGCGAGCAGTACTTC.

V and J are TRBV6-5 and TRBJ2-1; D not certain. The length of the CDR3 is 13 residues. Germline V CDR1 and CDR2: MNHEY, SVGAGI. V lost 7 bases to trimming and J lost 4 bases, with 11 bases between them. The CDR3 coding sequence is TGTGCCAGCACCGGCGGAGATTACAATGAGCAGTTCTTC. Translation gives CASTGGDYNEQFF.

This chain connects TRBV11-3 to TRBJ1-5, with TRBD1 as a possible D gene (5 bases). Trimming left V 5 bases short and J 7 bases short, with 6 bases between. From germline, CDR1 is SGHNT and CDR2 YENEEA. CDR3 length: 11 amino acids. Here the CDR3 reads CASSTGQPQHF. CDR3 coding DNA: TGTGCCAGCAGCACAGGCCAGCCCCAGCATTTT. Complete variable domain (other parts from reference TRBV11-3 and TRBJ1-5): EAGVVQSPRYKIIEKKQPVAFWCNPISGHNTLYWYLQNLGQGPELLIRYENEEAVDDSQLPKDRFSAERLKGVDSTLKIQPAELGDSAVYLCASSTGQPQHFGDGTRLSIL.